Reported below is one T cell receptor (beta chain). CDR3 size: 13 residues. V shed 4 bases and J shed 5 bases, with 9 bases lying between them. Looked up from germline, CDR1 is SGHTA and CDR2 is FQGTGA. Clones were read by immunoSEQ multiplex PCR, and TCRdb kept only the in-frame ones, dropping some. The data contain approximately 100,000 clones, approximately 90% of them singletons. The entry originates in a study of PD-L1 blockade in urothelial cancer. Study-wide context: Prior exposure to chemotherapy in patients amounted to 0 to 3 regimens received. Among blood samples, the median T cell count was about 130,000.

This TCR was recovered from an elderly woman with urothelial cancer. Specimen: PBMCs, collected around atezolizumab (anti-PD-L1) treatment. This chain joins TRBV7-3 and TRBJ1-5, with D uncertain. The DNA for the CDR3 is TGTGCCAGCAGCTCGGGAGTCGATCAGCCCCAGCATTTT. Protein sequence: CASSSGVDQPQHF.